The clone carrying this TCR beta chain has at least ten counts. Its antigen is not known. These data belong to a study of T cell repertoires in cytomegalovirus infection. Study-level information: Matching HLA type and CMV infection were both indicated by public TCR beta signatures.

Notes on the study in general: CMV-specific TCR beta clonotypes restricted by HLA-C were the ones dominating the ex vivo response. Carriers of CMV and the relevant HLA type were discriminated by public TCR beta frequency.

TCRdb fed the reads into MiXCR, producing one record per CDR3 protein. The table has 630,000 or so distinct CDR3 sequences, roughly 26% seen once; the top ten hold approximately 8%. Sample: CD8+ T cells from PBMCs. This clonotype was obtained from a human donor in good health (CMV status not recorded). Some clones in this sample may be carry-over from other donors' samples.

Here the CDR3 DNA reads TGTGCCAGCAGCACCACAGGGAGTCGAGGCGAGACCCAGTACTTC. It yields the protein CASSTTGSRGETQYF. The chain carries TRBV5-5 and TRBJ2-5; tentative D call: TRBD1 (6 bases). Deletions cut 4 bases from V and 5 bases from J, with 18 bases between. The CDR3 is 15 residues long. Germline assignment: CDR1 SGHKS and CDR2 YYEKEE (reference sequence).